Listed below are T cell receptor beta chains from one sample, sequenced in a study of tumor and adjacent non-tumor tissue in lung cancer. One entry per CDR3 protein, called by TCRdb with MiXCR from the multiplex PCR reads. The sample lists about 75,000 distinct CDR3 sequences; over 75% were seen once. Sequenced: lung tumor tissue. These receptor sequences come from a woman aged 50 to 60 with non-small cell lung cancer. CDR3s include the opening cysteine and the closing phenylalanine or tryptophan. Each record gives: J gene, clone size, V gene, CDR3 length, D gene, CDR3 protein, CDR3 DNA. A D gene is named only where the DNA matches it firmly. Size values are once, few and many counts, or a class for expanded clones, and some rows have none.

TRBJ2-5 | . | TRBV4-2 | 14 | . | CTSSRGRERETQYF | TGTACCAGCAGCCGAGGAAGGGAGAGAGAGACCCAGTACTTC
TRBJ2-7 | . | TRBV29-1 | 12 | . | CSVFTDTYEQYF | TGCAGCGTTTTCACGGACACCTACGAGCAGTACTTC
TRBJ2-7 | many | TRBV28 | 11 | TRBD2 | CASSLGREQYF | TGTGCCAGCAGTCTCGGGAGGGAGCAGTACTTC
TRBJ2-3 | medium-sized | TRBV11-2 | 15 | . | CASSFDFLGTDTQYF | TGTGCCAGCAGCTTCGACTTCTTGGGCACAGATACGCAGTATTTT
TRBJ2-7 | . | TRBV6-2/TRBV6-3 | 17 | TRBD2 | CACSHRNRTSGSHEQYF | TGTGCCTGCAGTCACCGGAACAGGACTAGCGGGAGCCACGAGCAGTATTTC
TRBJ2-2 | once | TRBV5-4 | 13 | TRBD1 | CVGRTGHTGELFF | TGTGTCGGACGGACAGGTCACACCGGGGAGTTGTTTTTT
TRBJ2-1 | once | TRBV11-2 | 16 | . | CVSSPGGLTGVGEQFF | TGTGTCAGCAGCCCAGGGGGGCTGACGGGAGTAGGTGAGCAGTTCTTC
TRBJ2-1 | . | TRBV28 | 16 | . | CASRYQWGQGNNEQFF | TGTGCCAGCCGTTACCAGTGGGGCCAGGGCAACAATGAACAGTTCTTC
TRBJ1-5 | . | TRBV2 | 14 | . | CASSPNSRGQPQHF | TGTGCCAGCAGTCCGAACAGTAGGGGTCAGCCCCAGCATTTT
TRBJ1-2 | . | TRBV29-1 | 12 | . | CSTRGDEDGYTF | TGCAGCACCCGAGGCGATGAGGATGGCTACACCTTC
TRBJ2-1 | . | TRBV29-1 | 13 | TRBD1 | CSVSGQGNDERFF | TGCAGCGTTTCGGGACAGGGGAACGATGAGCGGTTCTTC
TRBJ2-1 | . | TRBV5-4 | 15 | TRBD2 | CASKPIAGTYNEQFF | TGTGCCAGCAAGCCCATAGCGGGCACTTACAATGAGCAGTTCTTC
TRBJ2-1 | . | TRBV20-1 | 13 | TRBD2 | CSAPGLARGPGFF | TGCAGTGCTCCAGGACTAGCGCGAGGGCCCGGGTTCTTC
TRBJ2-7 | . | TRBV24-1 | 14 | TRBD1 | CATSTSGTGIEQYF | TGTGCCACCAGCACCTCTGGGACAGGGATCGAGCAGTACTTC
TRBJ2-5 | . | TRBV24-1 | 15 | . | CATSGVTRSQGTQYF | TGTGCCACCAGTGGCGTGACACGGAGTCAAGGGACGCAGTACTTC
TRBJ1-1 | . | TRBV29-1 | 12 | . | CSIEEGNTEPFF | TGCAGCATTGAGGAAGGGAACACTGAACCTTTCTTT
TRBJ2-7 | . | TRBV7-9 | 11 | . | CASSFLTEQYF | TGTGCCAGCAGCTTTCTTACCGAGCAGTACTTC
TRBJ2-2 | . | TRBV4-2 | 16 | TRBD2 | CASRLLGRGRTGELFF | TGCGCCAGCCGCCTCTTGGGGAGGGGAAGGACCGGGGAGCTGTTTTTT
TRBJ1-4 | . | TRBV5-5 | 15 | . | CASSLIRSRNEKLFF | TGTGCCAGCAGCTTGATCAGGTCTCGAAATGAAAAACTGTTTTTT
TRBJ2-2 | . | TRBV6-5 | 14 | . | CASTYSGGPRELFF | TGTGCCAGCACTTACTCTGGGGGCCCCAGGGAGCTGTTTTTT
TRBJ2-1 | many | TRBV20-1 | 11 | . | CSATPYGEQFF | TGCAGTGCTACCCCCTATGGTGAGCAGTTCTTC
TRBJ2-7 | . | TRBV4-1 | 13 | . | CANSSRPAYEQYF | TGCGCCAACAGTTCCCGACCAGCCTACGAGCAGTACTTC
TRBJ2-5 | . | TRBV5-1 | 14 | . | CASRMARREETQYF | TGCGCCAGCAGGATGGCCCGAAGGGAGGAGACCCAGTACTTC
TRBJ2-1 | . | TRBV10-1 | 16 | TRBD2 | CASSGYGTSGSNKQFF | TGCGCCAGCAGTGGATACGGGACTAGCGGGAGTAATAAGCAGTTCTTC
TRBJ2-2 | medium-sized | TRBV6-2/TRBV6-3 | 14 | TRBD2 | CASSYSGEGGELFF | TGTGCCAGCAGTTACAGCGGGGAAGGCGGGGAGCTGTTTTTT
TRBJ2-1 | many | TRBV19 | 13 | . | CASTPTAYNEQFF | TGTGCCAGTACCCCGACGGCTTACAATGAGCAGTTCTTC
TRBJ2-5 | . | TRBV24-1 | 16 | . | CATSDADLARSETQCF | TGTGCCACTAGTGATGCTGACCTTGCGCGTTCAGAGACCCAGTGCTTC
TRBJ2-5 | few | TRBV19 | 13 | . | CASSIDLLETQYF | TGTGCCAGTAGTATAGATCTACTGGAGACCCAGTACTTC
TRBJ2-3 | . | TRBV5-6 | 20 | TRBD1 | CASSLERGQGPYSPTDTQYF | TGTGCCAGCAGCTTGGAGCGTGGACAGGGGCCTTATTCCCCCACAGATACGCAGTATTTT
TRBJ2-1 | . | TRBV6-4 | 15 | TRBD2 | CVSSDSNSGFNEQFF | TGTGTCAGCAGTGACTCGAATAGCGGGTTTAATGAGCAGTTCTTC
TRBJ2-5 | . | TRBV10-3 | 15 | . | CAISESCQGKETQYF | TGTGCCATCAGTGAGTCGTGTCAGGGAAAAGAGACCCAGTACTTC
TRBJ2-7 | few | TRBV11-1 | 15 | TRBD2 | CASNLSPGLTYEQYF | TGTGCCAGCAATCTGAGTCCGGGACTAACCTACGAGCAGTACTTC
TRBJ2-3 | once | TRBV11-3 | 15 | . | CVSCLGGGGTDTQYF | TGTGTCAGCTGCCTAGGGGGGGGAGGCACAGATACGCAGTATTTT
TRBJ2-2 | . | TRBV12-3/TRBV12-4 | 17 | . | CASSGLCGAPGTGELFF | TGTGCCAGCAGCGGGCTCTGCGGAGCTCCGGGGACCGGGGAGCTATTTTTT
TRBJ2-3 | . | TRBV20-1 | 12 | . | CSTSRGIDTRYF | TGCAGTACTTCGAGAGGGATAGATACGCGGTATTTT
TRBJ2-7 | once | TRBV5-4 | 13 | . | CASSMEQTYEQYF | TGTGCCAGCAGCATGGAACAGACATACGAGCAGTACTTC
TRBJ2-7 | . | TRBV9 | 14 | . | CASGEGGEGYEQYF | TGTGCCAGCGGCGAGGGGGGGGAAGGGTACGAGCAGTACTTC
TRBJ1-1 | once | TRBV28 | 13 | . | CASSFPDRTGAFF | TGTGCCAGCAGTTTCCCGGATAGGACTGGAGCTTTCTTT
TRBJ1-2 | once | TRBV29-1 | 12 | . | CSTPSRLTGYTF | TGCAGCACCCCTTCCAGGCTTACAGGCTACACCTTC
TRBJ2-2 | . | TRBV20-1 | 14 | . | CSTRRDTITGELFF | TGCAGTACTAGGCGGGACACAATTACCGGGGAGCTGTTTTTT
TRBJ2-3 | . | TRBV6-1 | 16 | . | CVSSSAPGRGADTQYF | TGTGTCAGCAGTTCAGCTCCGGGACGGGGAGCAGATACGCAATATTTT
TRBJ2-1 | many | TRBV6-2/TRBV6-3 | 16 | TRBD1 | CASSSFGGTGFGEQFF | TGTGCCAGCAGTTCCTTCGGCGGGACAGGGTTTGGTGAGCAGTTCTTC
TRBJ2-1 | . | TRBV20-1 | 14 | TRBD2 | CSTRESSGSIEQFF | TGCAGTACTAGAGAGTCTAGCGGGAGTATTGAGCAGTTCTTC
TRBJ2-7 | many | TRBV10-1 | 15 | TRBD2 | CATSTGTWTSGEQYF | TGCGCCACTAGCACCGGGACGTGGACTAGCGGCGAGCAGTACTTC
TRBJ2-2 | . | TRBV11-3 | 15 | . | CASSLDGQNTGELFF | TGTGCCAGCAGCTTAGACGGGCAGAACACCGGGGAGCTGTTTTTT
TRBJ2-1 | . | TRBV29-1 | 12 | . | CSVNERAGQVFF | TGCAGCGTTAACGAGAGGGCTGGTCAAGTGTTCTTC
TRBJ1-1 | . | TRBV6-5 | 13 | . | CANSYSLSRVAFF | TGTGCTAACAGTTACTCCTTGAGTAGGGTGGCTTTCTTT
TRBJ1-6 | few | TRBV24-1 | 16 | . | CATSDFSGGSNSPLHF | TGTGCCACCAGTGATTTCTCGGGGGGCAGTAATTCACCCCTCCACTTT
TRBJ2-7 | . | TRBV11-1 | 16 | TRBD2 | CVSSDPGTNELGDQYF | TGTGTCAGCAGCGACCCCGGGACTAATGAACTCGGGGACCAGTATTTC
TRBJ2-3 | many | TRBV4-1 | 17 | . | CASSQDLARTGTDTQYF | TGCGCCAGCAGCCAAGATTTGGCGAGGACAGGCACAGATACGCAGTATTTT
TRBJ1-4 | many | TRBV6-1 | 15 | TRBD1 | CASSEGAGGYEKLFF | TGTGCCAGCAGTGAAGGGGCAGGGGGATATGAAAAACTGTTTTTT
TRBJ2-2 | few | TRBV12-3/TRBV12-4 | 18 | . | CASSRHTLGLTNTGELFF | TGTGCCAGCAGTAGACACACCTTGGGGCTAACGAACACCGGGGAGCTGTTTTTT
TRBJ1-2 | . | TRBV10-3 | 15 | . | CGISAPGQGHYGYTF | TGTGGCATCAGTGCCCCGGGGCAGGGACACTATGGCTACACCTTC
TRBJ2-3 | . | TRBV6-1 | 16 | TRBD2 | CASSEILAGERVTQYF | TGTGCCAGCAGTGAGATCTTAGCGGGAGAGCGCGTTACGCAGTATTTT
TRBJ2-7 | . | TRBV29-1 | 17 | TRBD2 | CSVEEPGLAGENNEQYF | TGCAGTGTTGAAGAACCGGGACTAGCGGGAGAGAACAACGAGCAGTACTTC
TRBJ2-3 | . | TRBV12-5 | 17 | . | CVSGVGSQGHGTDTQYF | TGTGTTAGTGGTGTGGGCTCTCAGGGACACGGCACAGATACGCAGTATTTT
TRBJ2-7 | . | TRBV6-1 | 15 | . | CASSAGAPSRNEQYF | TGTGCCAGCAGTGCGGGGGCTCCCTCTCGGAACGAGCAGTACTTC
TRBJ2-1 | . | TRBV6-5 | 16 | . | CAGSSWASLSYNEQFF | TGTGCCGGCAGTTCCTGGGCTAGCCTTTCCTACAATGAGCAGTTCTTC
TRBJ2-7 | . | TRBV11-2 | 16 | TRBD1 | CAISQGQGEFSYEQYF | TGTGCCATCAGCCAGGGACAGGGAGAATTCTCCTATGAGCAGTACTTC
TRBJ2-1 | . | TRBV5-4 | 16 | TRBD2 | CASNRNSGTSGNEQFF | TGTGCCAGCAACCGTAATAGCGGGACTTCGGGGAATGAGCAGTTCTTC